One sample yielded the 22 T cell receptor beta chains listed below, sequenced in a study of T cell repertoires in cytomegalovirus infection. TCRdb processed the reads anew with MiXCR; each CDR3 protein has one entry. This table has some 300,000 distinct CDR3 sequences, around a sixth appearing once. Material: PBMCs. The receptor source for this set is a human donor in good health (CMV status not recorded). Some clones in this sample may be carry-over from other donors' samples.

In this sample, this clonotype turned up many times. The chain has TRBV7-6 and TRBJ2-5; D is perhaps TRBD1 or TRBD2 (5 bases each). Germline CDR1 is SGHVS and CDR2 is FNYEAQ. The CDR3 sequence is 16 residues long. V was pared by 5 bases and J by 5 bases, with 21 bases between. The DNA for the CDR3 is TGTGCCAGCAGCCTCAACCCGAGGGACGGTTGGGAGACCCAGTACTTC. It yields the protein CASSLNPRDGWETQYF. Supplemented by reference TRBV7-6 and TRBJ2-5, the full variable domain reads GAGVSQSPRYKVTKRGQDVALRCDPISGHVSLYWYRQALGQGPEFLTYFNYEAQQDKSGLPNDRFSAERPEGSISTLTIQRTEQRDSAMYRCASSLNPRDGWETQYFGPGTRLLVL.

This rearrangement joins TRBV12-3 or TRBV12-4 to TRBJ2-5; maybe TRBD1 (6 bases). The ends were cut back, 8 bases at V and 2 bases at J, with 15 bases in the middle. The CDR3 is 14 amino acids. The CDR3 nucleotides read TGTGCCAGCTGCTTAAACAGGGAGCAAGAGACCCAGTACTTC. This encodes CASCLNREQETQYF.

The chain joins TRBV5-4 to TRBJ1-6; no firm D call. The CDR3 runs 12 residues. Germline lookup yields CDR1 SGHNT and CDR2 YYREEE (reference sequence). V was clipped by 4 bases and J by 8 bases, with 7 bases between them. The chain's CDR3 is CASSTADSPLHF. CDR3 in DNA: TGTGCCAGCAGCACGGCCGATTCACCCCTCCACTTT.

The rearrangement uses TRBV20-1 and TRBJ1-3, with 11 bases aligning to TRBD1. Germline trimming cut 6 bases from V and 4 bases from J; bases unmatched to any gene: 11. The CDR3 sequence is 16 residues long. CDR1 and CDR2 (germline): DFQATT, SNEGSKA (reference sequence). The CDR3 sequence: CSAENPGTGGGNTIYF. DNA for the CDR3: TGCAGTGCCGAGAACCCCGGGACAGGGGGAGGAAACACCATATATTTT.

This clonotype occurred many times. The CDR3 DNA reads as TGTGCCAGCAGTTTAGCTGGAGGAGGTGGAAACACCATATATTTT. It codes for CASSLAGGGGNTIYF. V gene TRBV12-3 or TRBV12-4 combines with J gene TRBJ1-3; D ambiguous. Trimming took off 0 bases at V and 3 bases at J, with 9 bases between the two ends. The CDR3 is 15 residues long.

The chain couples TRBV20-1 to TRBJ2-4, with D possibly matching TRBD1 (6 bases). Germline CDR1 and CDR2: DFQATT and SNEGSKA (reference sequence). The CDR3 is 14 residues long. With 4 bases removed from V and 2 bases from J, the gap between germline ends came to 12 bases. In DNA form, the CDR3 reads TGCAGTGCTAAGGGGGAAGGGTCCAAAAACATTCAGTACTTC. Translation: CSAKGEGSKNIQYF.

This clonotype has ten or more counts. V and J are TRBV6-2 or TRBV6-3 and TRBJ2-3, with 11 nucleotides matching TRBD2. The CDR3 has 17 amino acids. V was clipped by 7 bases and J by 0 bases; unmatched bases: 9. Per germline, CDR1 MNHEY and CDR2 SVGEGT. The CDR3 DNA follows: TGTGCCAGCACTCAACCGGGACTAGCGGCAAGCACAGATACGCAGTATTTT. Its translation is CASTQPGLAASTDTQYF.

On this clonotype itself: A clone one base away is much larger, so this may be a read error. This chain links TRBV28 with TRBJ2-5, with 9 bases aligning to TRBD2. CDR3 length: 14 residues. The V gene end was trimmed by 5 bases and the J gene end by 6 bases; junction bases not matched to a gene: 7. Germline lookup yields CDR1 MDHEN and CDR2 SYDVKM. The CDR3, as DNA: TGTGCCAGCAGTGGCGGGGGGGTTACGAAGACCCAGTACTTC. It translates to CASSGGGVTKTQYF.

This clonotype came up a few times. This chain connects TRBV5-1 to TRBJ2-2; D may match TRBD1 or TRBD2 (5 bases each). Germline values: CDR1 SGHRS, CDR2 YFSETQ. V was clipped by 3 bases and J by 2 bases, with 14 bases between them. This CDR3 region has 16 residues. CDR3 residues: CASSWGRQENTGELFF. DNA for the CDR3: TGCGCCAGCAGCTGGGGACGGCAGGAAAACACCGGGGAGCTGTTTTTT.

As for this clonotype: This may arise from a read error, as a much more abundant clone is one base away. V gene TRBV11-2 combines with J gene TRBJ2-5; no clear D. CDR1 is SGHAT and CDR2 is FQNNGV in the germline V gene. Trimming took off 1 base at V and 3 bases at J, with 6 bases between the two ends. The CDR3 loop spans 13 amino acids. CDR3 in amino acids: CASSLGQKETQYF. In DNA form, the CDR3 reads TGTGCCAGCAGCTTAGGGCAGAAAGAGACCCAGTACTTC.

The chain is built from TRBV6-2 or TRBV6-3 and TRBJ2-7, with D possibly being TRBD2 (6 bases). The germline CDR1 and CDR2 sequences are MNHEY and SVGEGT. The CDR3 has 14 residues. V dropped 6 bases and J dropped 7 bases, with 19 bases sitting between them. The CDR3 sequence: CASSLVSGLSEQYF. The CDR3 DNA reads as TGTGCCAGCAGCCTTGTCTCGGGACTTTCGGAGCAGTACTTC.

The gene calls are TRBV13 and TRBJ2-2; no clear D gene. V was pared by 5 bases and J by 0 bases, with 13 bases between. CDR1 and CDR2 (germline): PRHDT, FYEKMQ (reference sequence). The CDR3 has 16 amino acids. The CDR3 reads CASSPVGNANTGELFF. Written as DNA, the CDR3 is TGTGCCAGCAGCCCCGTCGGCAACGCGAACACCGGGGAGCTGTTTTTT.

The table lists this clonotype with many counts. The V and J genes are TRBV7-2 and TRBJ1-1, with D possibly TRBD1 on 5 matching bases. V shed 3 bases and J shed 7 bases, with 12 bases lying between them. The germline V gene has CDR1 SGHTA and CDR2 FQGNSA. The CDR3 covers 13 residues. DNA for the CDR3: TGTGCCAGCAGCTTTACGGGGCTTGGTGAAGCTTTCTTT. Amino acids: CASSFTGLGEAFF.

V and J are TRBV12-3 or TRBV12-4 and TRBJ2-3; 10 bases line up with TRBD1. CDR3 size: 16 residues. V was pared by 4 bases and J by 1 base, with 5 bases of the junction left unmatched. CDR3 nucleotide sequence: TGTGCCAGCAGTTCCGGACAGGGGGGGGGCACAGATACGCAGTATTTT. This encodes CASSSGQGGGTDTQYF.

This clonotype was seen only a few times. The V and J genes are TRBV6-5 and TRBJ2-1; 10 nucleotides align to TRBD2. The CDR3 covers 16 residues. After removal of 2 bases from V and 7 bases from J, the junction contained 8 bases not matched to a gene. Germline CDR1 MNHEY, CDR2 SVGAGI. In nucleotides, the CDR3 is TGTGCCAGCAGTTACGTATTTAGCGGGGGGCCGAATGAGCAGTTCTTC. As protein: CASSYVFSGGPNEQFF.

This clonotype has only one observation. This chain connects TRBV2 to TRBJ2-1; 8 nucleotides match TRBD1. This CDR3 is 14 amino acids long. From germline, CDR1 is SNHLY and CDR2 FYNNEI. In DNA form, the CDR3 reads TGTGAAAGCAGGATACAGGGGGGCTACAATGAGCAGTTCTTC. Translating it yields CESRIQGGYNEQFF. The full variable domain, with the rest looked up from reference TRBV2 and TRBJ2-1, is EPEVTQTPSHQVTQMGQEVILRCVPISNHLYFYWYRQILGQKVEFLVSFYNNEISEKSEIFDDQFSVERPDGSNFTLKIRSTKLEDSAMYFCESRIQGGYNEQFFGPGTRLTVL.

This clonotype has a count of ten or more. This rearrangement joins TRBV7-2 to TRBJ2-7; D is tentatively TRBD1 or TRBD2 (6 bases each). The CDR3 runs 16 residues. Trimming left V 4 bases short and J 2 bases short, with 18 bases between. From germline, CDR1 is SGHTA and CDR2 FQGNSA. The CDR3 coding sequence is TGTGCCAGCAGCTGGGTACAGGGAGCTAGCGCCTACGAGCAGTACTTC. This translates into CASSWVQGASAYEQYF.

The chain joins TRBV28 to TRBJ2-5, with TRBD1 matching 7 bases. The V gene end was trimmed by 3 bases and the J gene end by 0 bases; junction bases not matched to a gene: 7. The CDR3 extends over 16 amino acids. The germline gives CDR1 MDHEN, CDR2 SYDVKM. In DNA form, the CDR3 reads TGTGCCAGCAGTTTTACCCCGGGACAGTACCAAGAGACCCAGTACTTC. Its protein product is CASSFTPGQYQETQYF. Full variable domain (outside the CDR3, taken from reference TRBV28 and TRBJ2-5): DVKVTQSSRYLVKRTGEKVFLECVQDMDHENMFWYRQDPGLGLRLIYFSYDVKMKEKGDIPEGYSVSREKKERFSLILESASTNQTSMYLCASSFTPGQYQETQYFGPGTRLLVL.

J is TRBJ2-1 and V is TRBV28; a weak D match, TRBD2 (5 bases). Germline loops: CDR1 MDHEN, CDR2 SYDVKM. CDR3 length: 13 amino acids. Trimming stripped 7 bases from V and 4 bases from J, with 11 bases between. DNA for the CDR3: TGTGCCAGCACCGCGGGCGAGTACAATGAGCAGTTCTTC. This translates into CASTAGEYNEQFF.

The J gene is TRBJ2-3, the V gene TRBV5-1; D not resolved. V was trimmed by 0 bases and J by 4 bases, leaving 6 bases between them. This CDR3 has 13 residues. Germline assignment: CDR1 SGHRS and CDR2 YFSETQ. CDR3 in amino acids: CASSLVRSDTQYF. CDR3 DNA: TGCGCCAGCAGCTTGGTCCGGTCAGATACGCAGTATTTT.

The chain recombines TRBV19 with TRBJ2-5; D perhaps matches TRBD2 (6 bases). The CDR3 is made up of 14 amino acids. Deletions cut 6 bases from V and 1 base from J, with 12 bases between. In germline, CDR1 is LNHDA, CDR2 SQIVND (reference sequence). CDR3 in DNA: TGTGCCAGTAGCGACGGGACTGCCCAAGAGACCCAGTACTTC. It specifies CASSDGTAQETQYF. Using reference TRBV19 and TRBJ2-5 for the parts outside the CDR3, the full variable domain is DGGITQSPKYLFRKEGQNVTLSCEQNLNHDAMYWYRQDPGQGLRLIYYSQIVNDFQKGDIAEGYSVSREKKESFPLTVTSAQKNPTAFYLCASSDGTAQETQYFGPGTRLLVL.

V usage is TRBV4-1 and J usage is TRBJ1-4, with a weak D call TRBD1 (5 bases). The CDR3 extends over 16 amino acids. Trimming pared 4 bases from V and 8 bases from J, leaving 20 bases between. Germline CDR1 MGHRA, CDR2 YSYEKL. CDR3 region: CASSPMTGPGDEKLFF. The DNA of the CDR3 is TGCGCCAGCAGCCCAATGACTGGACCGGGGGACGAAAAACTGTTTTTT.